What follows are 8 T cell receptor beta chains derived from one specimen sequenced in a study of blood T cell repertoires in COVID-19. Some clones are missing from TCRdb's copy, which holds only in-frame ones; the method was immunoSEQ multiplex PCR. This sample yields some 50,000 clones, of which around 87% are seen a single time; approximately 15% belongs to the top ten. Sequencing was performed on peripheral blood. These receptors originate from a human donor in a cohort sampled during active COVID-19.

This clone was seen a handful of times. The J gene is TRBJ2-7, the V gene TRBV19, with 10 bases lining up with TRBD2. In germline, CDR1 is LNHDA, CDR2 SQIVND (reference sequence). V lost 5 bases to trimming and J lost 0 bases; unmatched junction nucleotides: 10. The CDR3 extends over 17 amino acids. In DNA form, the CDR3 reads TGTGCCAGTAGTCCACGAACACTAGCGGGGTACTCCTACGAGCAGTACTTC. It yields the protein CASSPRTLAGYSYEQYF.

This chain connects TRBV6-1 to TRBJ2-7, with D possibly being TRBD2 (5 bases). V lost 2 bases and J lost 3, with 8 bases in between. This CDR3 has 13 amino acids. Germline-derived CDR1 and CDR2 are MNHNS and SASEGT. CDR3 coding DNA: TGTGCCAGCAGTGAATGGAGGAACTACGAGCAGTACTTC. This gives the protein CASSEWRNYEQYF.

This chain uses TRBV25-1 with TRBJ2-5, with 7 bases identical to TRBD1. CDR1 and CDR2 from the germline V gene are MGHDK and SYGVNS. This CDR3 contains 16 residues. The junction had 9 bases not matched to a gene; V was cut back by 3 bases and J by 2 bases. The CDR3 is CASSDVNRGSQETQYF. The CDR3 DNA reads TGTGCCAGCAGTGATGTCAACAGGGGTTCACAAGAGACCCAGTACTTC. The full variable domain, in which reference TRBV25-1 and TRBJ2-5 provide the parts outside the CDR3, is EADIYQTPRYLVIGTGKKITLECSQTMGHDKMYWYQQDPGMELHLIHYSYGVNSTEKGDLSSESTVSRIRTEHFPLTLESARPSHTSQYLCASSDVNRGSQETQYFGPGTRLLVL.

The V gene is TRBV6-5, the J gene TRBJ2-7; 9 bases align to TRBD1. Germline CDR1 reads MNHEY; CDR2 reads SVGAGI. The CDR3 runs to 14 residues. V gave up 8 bases and J gave up 5 bases; unmatched junction bases: 10. This chain's CDR3 is CASASGTGFHEQYF. The CDR3 region has the DNA TGTGCCAGCGCCTCAGGGACAGGGTTCCACGAGCAGTACTTC.

With respect to this clone: One end of the junction does not line up with germline, which may come from a read error. The chain is built from TRBV9 and TRBJ2-7; 8 bases map to TRBD2. Per the germline V gene, CDR1 is SGDLS and CDR2 is YYNGEE. CDR3 length: 13 amino acids. CDR3 sequence (DNA): TGTGCCAGCAGCGCGGCCCTAAGCGGGGGCTTGCACTTC. This translates into CASSAALSGGLHF.

The chain uses TRBV6-1 and TRBJ1-2; the match to TRBD1 covers 7 bases. Germline V gene data show CDR1 as MNHNS and CDR2 as SASEGT. The CDR3 has 16 amino acids. V lost 4 bases to trimming and J lost 4 bases; unmatched junction nucleotides: 12. In DNA, the CDR3 is TGTGCCAGCAGTGTCCTAGGGGGCGAGGCGCGCTATGGCTACACCTTC. This encodes CASSVLGGEARYGYTF.

The chain links TRBV6-4 to TRBJ1-1; D is ambiguous. V lost 2 bases to trimming and J lost 1 base, with 5 bases between them. In germline, CDR1 is MRHNA, CDR2 SNTAGT. The CDR3 is made up of 13 amino acids. The CDR3 DNA is TGTGCCAGCAGTGACAGCGAGAACACTGAAGCTTTCTTT. Protein sequence: CASSDSENTEAFF.

This clone was picked up one time. The genes are TRBV6-6 and TRBJ1-1; D is possibly TRBD1 (6 bases). Germline V CDR1 and CDR2: MNHNY, SVGAGI (reference sequence). The CDR3 runs to 15 residues. Trimming removed 7 bases from V and 0 bases from J, with 15 bases in between. The CDR3 region is CASNLQTGMNTEAFF. The DNA of the CDR3 is TGTGCCAGCAACCTGCAGACAGGTATGAACACTGAAGCTTTCTTT.